This T cell receptor (beta chain) was identified during a study of glioma-infiltrating T cells after dendritic cell vaccination. About the study: Three intradermal dendritic cell vaccine injections were given every two weeks. Study conclusions and caveats: Survival was not directly related to TCR clonality in these patients.

The germline V gene encodes CDR1 SGHTA and CDR2 FQGNSA. V lost 0 bases to trimming and J lost 4 bases; unmatched junction nucleotides: 5. The CDR3 runs to 15 residues. Points on this clone: What it binds is unknown.

Primers: 60 V beta forward and 13 J beta reverse. Clones were sequenced by immunoSEQ multiplex PCR, and TCRdb holds only the in-frame ones, with some missing. The sample has roughly 83,000 clones, just over 85% seen once; the top ten hold 15% to 18%. Before vaccination, two weeks after the third vaccination, and at progression, PBMC were collected. This chain joins TRBV7-2 and TRBJ2-7; TRBD2 agrees at 8 bases. This material consisted of blood, taken before dendritic cell vaccination. The receptor comes from a human donor with glioblastoma. The chain's CDR3 is CASSLAPAGVYEQYF. In DNA, the CDR3 is TGTGCCAGCAGCTTAGCGCCAGCGGGAGTGTACGAGCAGTACTTC. Drawing the rest from reference TRBV7-2 and TRBJ2-7, the complete variable domain is GAGVSQSPSNKVTEKGKDVELRCDPISGHTALYWYRQSLGQGLEFLIYFQGNSAPDKSGLPSDRFSAERTGGSVSTLTIQRTQQEDSAVYLCASSLAPAGVYEQYFGPGTRLTVT.